One and the same sample provided the 5 T cell receptor beta chains below, sequenced in a study of cytomegalovirus exposure and HLA in healthy donors. 60 Vbeta and 13 Jbeta primers were used in PCR. Some clones are missing from TCRdb's copy, which holds only in-frame ones; the method was immunoSEQ multiplex PCR. The sample shows 100,000 to 150,000 clones, 81% of them seen only once. Sequenced: PBMCs. The receptors stem from a man between 18 and 35 years old in good health and CMV-seronegative.

There are a few counts of this clone. This chain links TRBV4-3 with TRBJ2-2, with no clear D. This CDR3 contains 16 residues. With 1 base removed from V and 3 bases from J, the gap between germline ends came to 12 bases. Looked up from germline, CDR1 is LGHNA and CDR2 is YSLEER. CDR3 sequence: CASSQVIPPDTGELFF. CDR3 nucleotides: TGCGCCAGCAGCCAAGTAATTCCCCCAGACACCGGGGAGCTGTTTTTT.

The chain recombines TRBV9 with TRBJ1-2; unclear D gene. Deletions cut 0 bases from V and 5 bases from J, with 8 bases between. The germline V gene has CDR1 SGDLS and CDR2 YYNGEE. The CDR3 is made up of 13 amino acids. For the CDR3, the DNA is TGTGCCAGCAGCGTAGTGGGAGGGTATGGCTACACCTTC. Amino acid sequence: CASSVVGGYGYTF.

J is TRBJ2-5 and V is TRBV18; D is perhaps TRBD2 (6 bases). Germline assignment: CDR1 KGHSH and CDR2 LQKENI. The CDR3 extends over 12 amino acids. Trimming pared 6 bases from V and 7 bases from J, leaving 12 bases between. CDR3 nucleotides: TGTGCCAGCTCCGGGACTTGGGGGACCCAGTACTTC. Translated, it gives CASSGTWGTQYF.

The gene calls are TRBV6-6 and TRBJ1-3; D is perhaps TRBD1 (5 bases). Germline CDR1 and CDR2: MNHNY and SVGAGI (reference sequence). V was pared by 5 bases and J by 4 bases, with 18 bases between. CDR3 size: 16 residues. The CDR3 nucleotides are TGTGCCAGCAGTAGCTCGGGGCGGGGCCCGGGAAACACCATATATTTT. Translating gives CASSSSGRGPGNTIYF.

The V and J genes are TRBV27 and TRBJ1-1; no firm D call. V lost 8 bases and J lost 5, with 12 bases in between. The CDR3 totals 12 residues. The germline V gene encodes CDR1 MNHEY and CDR2 SMNVEV (reference sequence). CDR3 in amino acids: CASRSTGTEAFF. In nucleotides, the CDR3 is TGTGCCAGCCGATCGACGGGGACTGAAGCTTTCTTT.